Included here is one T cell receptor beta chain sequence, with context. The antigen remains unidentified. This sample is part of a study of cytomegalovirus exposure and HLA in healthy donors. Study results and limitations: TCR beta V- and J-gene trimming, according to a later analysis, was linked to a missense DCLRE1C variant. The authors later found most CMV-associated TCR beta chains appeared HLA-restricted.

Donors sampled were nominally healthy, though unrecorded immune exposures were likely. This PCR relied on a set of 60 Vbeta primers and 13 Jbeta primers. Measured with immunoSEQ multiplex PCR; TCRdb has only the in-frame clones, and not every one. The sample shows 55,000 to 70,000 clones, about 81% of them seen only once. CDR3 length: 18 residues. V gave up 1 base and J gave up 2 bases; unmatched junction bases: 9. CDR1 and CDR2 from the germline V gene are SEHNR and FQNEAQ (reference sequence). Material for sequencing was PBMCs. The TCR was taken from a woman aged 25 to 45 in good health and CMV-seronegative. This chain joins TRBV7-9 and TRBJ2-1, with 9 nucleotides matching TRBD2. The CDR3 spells CASSLVPLSSGTYNEQFF. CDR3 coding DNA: TGTGCCAGCAGCTTAGTGCCGTTGTCTAGCGGGACCTACAATGAGCAGTTCTTC.